Below, 17 T cell receptor beta chains from the same sample are listed, as sequenced in a study of blood T cell repertoires in COVID-19. The protocol was immunoSEQ multiplex PCR, while the TCRdb copy is restricted to in-frame clones and leaves out a portion. The sample has some 89,000 clones, just over 90% seen once. The sequenced sample was peripheral blood. These receptors originate from a man in his sixties with acute or convalescent COVID-19.

The gene calls are TRBV29-1 and TRBJ2-3; 16 positions agree with TRBD2. The CDR3 has 16 residues. J gave up 4 bases and V 3 bases, and 4 bases lay outside the gene matches. CDR1 and CDR2 from the germline V gene are SQVTM and ANQGSEA. CDR3 DNA sequence: TGCAGCGTTGACGGGACTAGCGGGGGGGCGTCAGATACGCAGTATTTT. Protein sequence: CSVDGTSGGASDTQYF.

The genes are TRBV20-1 and TRBJ1-5; 7 bases are shared with TRBD1. Germline V lookup: CDR1 DFQATT, CDR2 SNEGSKA (reference sequence). With 5 bases clipped from V and 11 bases from J, the junction kept 6 bases outside the gene matches. This CDR3 is built from 11 residues. DNA of the CDR3: TGCAGTGCTTACGGACAGGCAGCCCAGCATTTT. This translates into CSAYGQAAQHF.

This chain joins TRBV13 and TRBJ2-2, with unresolved D. The CDR3 is made up of 14 amino acids. With 1 base removed from V and 7 bases from J, the gap between germline ends came to 10 bases. CDR1 is PRHDT, CDR2 FYEKMQ, per germline (reference sequence). CDR3 sequence: CASSLVPRFGELFF. DNA for the CDR3: TGTGCCAGCAGCTTAGTACCGAGGTTCGGGGAGCTGTTTTTT. Looking up the rest from reference TRBV13 and TRBJ2-2 gives the full variable domain: AAGVIQSPRHLIKEKRETATLKCYPIPRHDTVYWYQQGPGQDPQFLISFYEKMQSDKGSIPDRFSAQQFSDYHSELNMSSLELGDSALYFCASSLVPRFGELFFGEGSRLTVL.

The rearrangement joins TRBV11-2 to TRBJ2-3; the D is unclear. Per germline, CDR1 SGHAT and CDR2 FQNNGV. The CDR3 runs to 13 residues. V lost 6 bases and J 4 bases, leaving 11 bases between the germline ends. CDR3 nucleotide sequence: TGTGCCAGCAGTCCCGCATCGGCAGATACGCAGTATTTT. The encoded protein is CASSPASADTQYF.

This chain uses TRBV3-1 (or the pseudogene TRBV3-2) with TRBJ1-1; TRBD1 might be the D (6 bases). The CDR3 spans 12 residues. The germline gives CDR1 LGHDT, CDR2 YNNKEL (reference sequence). V lost 2 bases, J lost 10 bases, and 11 bases lay in between. The CDR3 nucleotides read TGTGCCAGCAGCCAAACAGGGAGACTAGCTTTCTTT. Its protein is CASSQTGRLAFF.

This chain joins TRBV2 and TRBJ1-2, with D possibly matching TRBD1 (6 bases). The germline CDR1 and CDR2 sequences are SNHLY and FYNNEI. The CDR3 has 15 amino acids. V was cut by 6 bases and J by 8 bases, with 22 bases left in between. The CDR3: CASRGATHHSEGYTF. Written as DNA, the CDR3 is TGTGCCAGCAGGGGGGCCACCCATCATTCAGAAGGCTACACCTTC.

The rearrangement links TRBV9 to TRBJ1-2, with unresolved D. Trimming cost V 1 base and J 4 bases, with 17 bases left between them. The CDR3 has 16 amino acids. CDR1 is SGDLS, CDR2 YYNGEE, per germline. CDR3 in amino acids: CASSVREGFTPYGYTF. The CDR3, as DNA: TGTGCCAGCAGCGTACGAGAGGGATTCACCCCCTATGGCTACACCTTC.

The chain recombines TRBV10-1 with TRBJ1-1, with a tentative D call TRBD1 (5 bases). Germline CDR1 and CDR2: WNHNN and SYGVQD (reference sequence). This CDR3 region has 14 residues. The V end lost 3 bases, the J end lost 1 base, and 9 bases lay between the germline ends. The CDR3 DNA follows: TGCGCCAGCAGTGATTGGCAGGGGAACACTGAAGCTTTCTTT. Translation: CASSDWQGNTEAFF.

The chain carries TRBV10-1 and TRBJ1-1, with D perhaps matching TRBD1 (6 bases). The CDR3 length is 15 residues. Per the germline V gene, CDR1 is WNHNN and CDR2 is SYGVQD (reference sequence). Trimming took 7 bases from V and 0 from J, leaving 15 bases between them. This CDR3 is CASKGDNNLNTEAFF. DNA of the CDR3: TGCGCCAGCAAGGGGGACAACAACTTGAACACTGAAGCTTTCTTT.

This clone appeared once. Here the CDR3 DNA reads TGTGCCAGCTCCTCCACAGATACGCAGTATTTT. Translation: CASSSTDTQYF. The genes are TRBV18 and TRBJ2-3; D ambiguous. The germline V gene encodes CDR1 KGHSH and CDR2 LQKENI. This CDR3 region has 11 residues. The V gene lost 6 bases and the J gene lost 2 bases, with 3 bases spanning the gap.

V gene TRBV6-4 combines with J gene TRBJ1-2, with D perhaps matching TRBD1 (6 bases). V lost 4 bases, J lost 3 bases, and 9 bases lay in between. The CDR3 spans 13 residues. CDR1 is MRHNA and CDR2 is SNTAGT in the germline V gene. The CDR3 DNA follows: TGTGCCAGCAGTGGTGAGGGGGACTATGGCTACACCTTC. Translation: CASSGEGDYGYTF.

The chain combines TRBV12-3 or TRBV12-4 with TRBJ2-4; D is perhaps TRBD2 (5 bases). This CDR3 comprises 13 residues. V lost 7 bases and J lost 0, with 7 bases in between. CDR3 DNA sequence: TGTGCCAGCACGGGGTTAGCCAAAAACATTCAGTACTTC. As protein: CASTGLAKNIQYF.

The chain recombines TRBV2 with TRBJ1-2, with a possible D match to TRBD1 (5 bases). V lost 7 bases, J lost 6 bases, and 15 bases lay in between. CDR3 length: 13 residues. Germline V gene data show CDR1 as SNHLY and CDR2 as FYNNEI. CDR3 amino acids: CASNLGTFDGYTF. CDR3 sequence (DNA): TGTGCCAGCAACCTCGGGACTTTCGATGGCTACACCTTC.

This chain links TRBV9 with TRBJ1-1, with TRBD1 matching over 8 bases. The CDR3 is 14 residues long. CDR1 and CDR2 (germline): SGDLS, YYNGEE. V was clipped by 4 bases and J by 1 base; unmatched bases: 3. CDR3 residues: CASSRDRSNTEAFF. In DNA, the CDR3 is TGTGCCAGCAGCCGGGACAGGTCGAACACTGAAGCTTTCTTT.

The chain uses TRBV3-1 (or the pseudogene TRBV3-2) and TRBJ1-1; 9 nucleotides match TRBD1. V lost 4 bases to trimming and J lost 11 bases; unmatched junction nucleotides: 5. The length of the CDR3 is 12 residues. Germline-derived CDR1 and CDR2 are LGHDT and YNNKEL (reference sequence). The CDR3 here is CASSLQGAKAFF. The DNA of the CDR3 is TGTGCCAGCAGCCTACAGGGGGCGAAGGCTTTCTTT.

The chain couples TRBV2 to TRBJ1-4; tentatively, D is TRBD1 (5 bases). Trimming left V 6 bases short and J 1 base short, with 12 bases between. Germline lookup yields CDR1 SNHLY and CDR2 FYNNEI. The CDR3 totals 15 residues. This CDR3 reads CASRVRRGTNEKLFF. CDR3 DNA sequence: TGTGCCAGCAGAGTCAGGAGGGGAACTAATGAAAAACTGTTTTTT.

This chain links TRBV7-2 with TRBJ1-2; possibly TRBD1 for D (5 bases). V gave up 4 bases and J gave up 4 bases, with 10 bases separating them. Germline CDR1 is SGHTA and CDR2 is FQGNSA. This CDR3 spans 13 amino acids. CDR3 nucleotide sequence: TGTGCCAGCAGCTCAGGGTCCGGCTATGGCTACACCTTC. This translates into CASSSGSGYGYTF.